The T cell receptor beta chain described here comes from a study of cytomegalovirus exposure and HLA in healthy donors. Points from the study as a whole: Cytomegalovirus status, reportedly, was diagnosed with high specificity and sensitivity by the classifier.

This clone has just a few counts. Its antigen is currently unknown. Primers: 60 Vbeta forward and 13 Jbeta reverse. Data came from immunoSEQ multiplex PCR; TCRdb stores just in-frame clones and leaves some out. The top ten clones hold under 5% of a sample with 100,000 or so clones, 75% to 90% of them seen once. Germline CDR1 MNHEY, CDR2 SVGAGI. This CDR3 is 13 amino acids long. The ends were cut back, 4 bases at V and 6 bases at J, with 9 bases in the middle. Sequencing was done on a sample of PBMCs. This rearrangement joins TRBV6-5 to TRBJ2-2; D remains ambiguous. The receptor was derived from a man in his thirties or forties in good health and CMV-seronegative. CDR3 protein: CASSFARPGELFF. The CDR3 DNA reads TGTGCCAGCAGTTTCGCCAGGCCCGGGGAGCTGTTTTTT.